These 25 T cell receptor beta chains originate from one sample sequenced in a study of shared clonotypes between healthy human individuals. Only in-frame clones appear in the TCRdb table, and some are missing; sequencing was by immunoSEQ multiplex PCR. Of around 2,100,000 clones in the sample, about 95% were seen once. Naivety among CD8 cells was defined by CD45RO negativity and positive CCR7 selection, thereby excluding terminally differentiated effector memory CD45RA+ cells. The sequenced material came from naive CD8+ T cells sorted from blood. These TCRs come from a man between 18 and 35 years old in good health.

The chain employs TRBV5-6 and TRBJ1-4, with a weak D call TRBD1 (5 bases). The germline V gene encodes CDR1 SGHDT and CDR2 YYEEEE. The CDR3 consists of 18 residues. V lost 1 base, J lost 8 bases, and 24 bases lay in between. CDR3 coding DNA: TGTGCCAGCAGCTTGAATGGGGCAGGGTTTGTATTAGGAGAAAAACTGTTTTTT. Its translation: CASSLNGAGFVLGEKLFF.

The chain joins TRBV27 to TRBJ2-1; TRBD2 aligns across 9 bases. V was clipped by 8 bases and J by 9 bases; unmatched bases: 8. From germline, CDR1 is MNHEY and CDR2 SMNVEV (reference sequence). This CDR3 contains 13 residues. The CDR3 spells CASRRGGVGEQFF. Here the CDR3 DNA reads TGTGCCAGCCGGCGGGGGGGGGTCGGTGAGCAGTTCTTC.

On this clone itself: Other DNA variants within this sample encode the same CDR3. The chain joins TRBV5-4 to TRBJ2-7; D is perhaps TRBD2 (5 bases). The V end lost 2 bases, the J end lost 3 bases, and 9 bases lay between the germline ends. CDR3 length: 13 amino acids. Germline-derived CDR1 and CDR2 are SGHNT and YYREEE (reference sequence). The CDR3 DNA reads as TGTGCCAGCAGCTTAGGGAGTCACTACGAGCAGTACTTC. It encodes CASSLGSHYEQYF.

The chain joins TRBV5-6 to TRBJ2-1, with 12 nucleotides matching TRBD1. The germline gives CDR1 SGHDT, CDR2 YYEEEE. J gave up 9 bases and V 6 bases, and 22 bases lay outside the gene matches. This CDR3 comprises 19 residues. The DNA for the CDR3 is TGTGCCAGCACAAGGGACAGGGGGCATCGAAATTTGCCCTCCCTTGAGCAGTTCTTC. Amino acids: CASTRDRGHRNLPSLEQFF.

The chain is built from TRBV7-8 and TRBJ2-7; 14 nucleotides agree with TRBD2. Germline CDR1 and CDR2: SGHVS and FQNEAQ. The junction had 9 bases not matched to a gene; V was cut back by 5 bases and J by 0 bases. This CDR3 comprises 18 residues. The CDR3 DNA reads TGTGCCAGCAGCACGGGACTAGCGGGGGCCCTTTTCTCCTACGAGCAGTACTTC. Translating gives CASSTGLAGALFSYEQYF.

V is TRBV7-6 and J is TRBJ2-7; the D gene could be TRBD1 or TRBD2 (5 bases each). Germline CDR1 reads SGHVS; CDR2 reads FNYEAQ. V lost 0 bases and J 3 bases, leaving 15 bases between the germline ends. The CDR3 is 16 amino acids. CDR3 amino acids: CASSLAFGTAYYEQYF. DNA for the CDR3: TGTGCCAGCAGCTTAGCCTTTGGGACGGCCTACTACGAGCAGTACTTC.

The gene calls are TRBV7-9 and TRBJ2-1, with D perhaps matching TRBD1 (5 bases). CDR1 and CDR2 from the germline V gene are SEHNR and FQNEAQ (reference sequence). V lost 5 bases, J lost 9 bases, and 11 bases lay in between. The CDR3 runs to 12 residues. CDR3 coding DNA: TGTGCCAGCAGCGCCACAGGACCTGAGCAGTTCTTC. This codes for CASSATGPEQFF. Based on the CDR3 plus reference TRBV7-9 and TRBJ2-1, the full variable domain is DTGVSQNPRHKITKRGQNVTFRCDPISEHNRLYWYRQTLGQGPEFLTYFQNEAQLEKSRLLSDRFSAERPKGSFSTLEIQRTEQGDSAMYLCASSATGPEQFFGPGTRLTVL.

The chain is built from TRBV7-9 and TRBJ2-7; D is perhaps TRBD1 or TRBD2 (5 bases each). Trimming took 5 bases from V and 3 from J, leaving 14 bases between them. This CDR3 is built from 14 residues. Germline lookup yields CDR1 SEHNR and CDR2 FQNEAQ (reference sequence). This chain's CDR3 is CASSNRDGYYEQYF. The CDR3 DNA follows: TGTGCCAGCAGCAACCGGGACGGCTACTACGAGCAGTACTTC. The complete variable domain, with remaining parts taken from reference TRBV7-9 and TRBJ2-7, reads DTGVSQNPRHKITKRGQNVTFRCDPISEHNRLYWYRQTLGQGPEFLTYFQNEAQLEKSRLLSDRFSAERPKGSFSTLEIQRTEQGDSAMYLCASSNRDGYYEQYFGPGTRLTVT.

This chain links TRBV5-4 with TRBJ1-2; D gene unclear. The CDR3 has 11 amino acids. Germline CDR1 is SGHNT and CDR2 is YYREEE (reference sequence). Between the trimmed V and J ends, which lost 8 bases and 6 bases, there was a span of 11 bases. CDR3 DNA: TGTGCCAGTTACGCGGGAGATGGCTACACCTTC. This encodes CASYAGDGYTF.

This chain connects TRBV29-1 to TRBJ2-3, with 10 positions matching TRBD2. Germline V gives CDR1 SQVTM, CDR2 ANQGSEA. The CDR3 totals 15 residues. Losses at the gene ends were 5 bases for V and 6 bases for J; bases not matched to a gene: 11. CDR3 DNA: TGCAGCGTTAATAGCGGGGGGCCCCAGTGGGATACGCAGTATTTT. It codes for CSVNSGGPQWDTQYF.

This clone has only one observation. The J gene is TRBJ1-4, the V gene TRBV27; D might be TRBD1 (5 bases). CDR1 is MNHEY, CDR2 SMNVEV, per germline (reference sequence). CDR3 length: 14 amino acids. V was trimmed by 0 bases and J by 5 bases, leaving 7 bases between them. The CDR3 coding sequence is TGTGCCAGCAGTTTATCGGCAGGGAATGAAAAACTGTTTTTT. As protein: CASSLSAGNEKLFF.

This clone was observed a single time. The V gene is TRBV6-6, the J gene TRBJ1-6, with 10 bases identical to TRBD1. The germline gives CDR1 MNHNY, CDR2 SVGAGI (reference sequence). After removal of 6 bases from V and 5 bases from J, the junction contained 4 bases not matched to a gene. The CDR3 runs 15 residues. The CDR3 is CASSPTGGNNSPLHF. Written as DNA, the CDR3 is TGTGCCAGCAGCCCGACAGGGGGCAATAATTCACCCCTCCACTTT.

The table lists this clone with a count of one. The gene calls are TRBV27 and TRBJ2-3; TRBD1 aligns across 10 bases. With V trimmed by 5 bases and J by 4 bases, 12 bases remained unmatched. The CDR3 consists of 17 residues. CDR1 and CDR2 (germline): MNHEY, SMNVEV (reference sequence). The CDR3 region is CASSLGRETGGADTQYF. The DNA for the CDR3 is TGTGCCAGCAGTCTGGGGAGGGAGACAGGGGGCGCAGATACGCAGTATTTT.

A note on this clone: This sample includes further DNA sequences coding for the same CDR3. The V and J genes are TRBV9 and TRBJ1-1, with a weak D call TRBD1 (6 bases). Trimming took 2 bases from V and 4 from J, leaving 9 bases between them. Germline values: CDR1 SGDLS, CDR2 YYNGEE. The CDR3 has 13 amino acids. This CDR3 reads CASSVGGLTEAFF. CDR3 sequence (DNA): TGTGCCAGCAGCGTTGGGGGGCTCACTGAAGCTTTCTTT.

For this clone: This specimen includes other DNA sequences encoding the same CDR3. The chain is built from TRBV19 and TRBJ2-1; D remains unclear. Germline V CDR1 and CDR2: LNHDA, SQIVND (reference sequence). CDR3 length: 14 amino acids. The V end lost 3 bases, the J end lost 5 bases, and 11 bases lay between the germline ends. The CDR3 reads CASSMGGSHNEQFF. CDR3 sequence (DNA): TGTGCCAGTAGTATGGGCGGATCCCACAATGAGCAGTTCTTC.

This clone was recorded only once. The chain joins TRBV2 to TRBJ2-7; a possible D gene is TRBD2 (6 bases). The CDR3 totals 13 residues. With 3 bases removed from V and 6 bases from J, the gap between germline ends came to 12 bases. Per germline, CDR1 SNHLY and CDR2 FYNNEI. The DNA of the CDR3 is TGTGCCAGCAGTGATGGGGGGTTCCCCGAGCAGTACTTC. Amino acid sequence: CASSDGGFPEQYF.

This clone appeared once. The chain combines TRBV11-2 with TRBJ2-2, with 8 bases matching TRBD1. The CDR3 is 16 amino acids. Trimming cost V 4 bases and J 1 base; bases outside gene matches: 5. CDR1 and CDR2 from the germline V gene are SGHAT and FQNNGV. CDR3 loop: CASSSGQGLNTGELFF. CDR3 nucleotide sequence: TGTGCCAGCAGCTCAGGACAGGGCTTGAACACCGGGGAGCTGTTTTTT.

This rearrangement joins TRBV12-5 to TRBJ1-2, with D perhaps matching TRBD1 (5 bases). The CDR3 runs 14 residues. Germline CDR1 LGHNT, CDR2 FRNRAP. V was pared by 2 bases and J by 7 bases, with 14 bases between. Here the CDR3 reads CASGLSREQGGYTF. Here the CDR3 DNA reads TGTGCTAGTGGTTTGAGTAGGGAGCAGGGTGGCTACACCTTC.

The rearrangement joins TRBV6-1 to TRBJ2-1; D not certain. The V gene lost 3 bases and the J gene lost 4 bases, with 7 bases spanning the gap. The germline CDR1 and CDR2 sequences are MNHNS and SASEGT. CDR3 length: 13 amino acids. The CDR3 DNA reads TGTGCCAGCAGTGACATGGGGTACAATGAGCAGTTCTTC. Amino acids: CASSDMGYNEQFF.

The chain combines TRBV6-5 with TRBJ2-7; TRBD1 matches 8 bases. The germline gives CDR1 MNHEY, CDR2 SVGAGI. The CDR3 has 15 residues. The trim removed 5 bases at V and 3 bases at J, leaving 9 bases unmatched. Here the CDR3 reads CASSPQRTGYYEQYF. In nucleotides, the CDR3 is TGTGCCAGCAGTCCCCAGAGGACAGGGTACTACGAGCAGTACTTC.

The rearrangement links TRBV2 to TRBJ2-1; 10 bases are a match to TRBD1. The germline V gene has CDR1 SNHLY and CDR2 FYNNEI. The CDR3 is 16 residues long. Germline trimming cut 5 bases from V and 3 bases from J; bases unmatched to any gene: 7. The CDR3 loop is CASSHPGQGIYNEQFF. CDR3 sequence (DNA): TGTGCCAGCAGTCACCCGGGACAGGGGATCTACAATGAGCAGTTCTTC.

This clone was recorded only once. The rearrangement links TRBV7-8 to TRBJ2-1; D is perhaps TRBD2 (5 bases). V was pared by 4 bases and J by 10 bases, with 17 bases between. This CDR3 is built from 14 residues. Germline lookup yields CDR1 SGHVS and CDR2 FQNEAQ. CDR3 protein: CASSSVLVFEEQFF. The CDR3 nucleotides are TGTGCCAGCAGCTCGGTACTAGTTTTTGAGGAGCAGTTCTTC.

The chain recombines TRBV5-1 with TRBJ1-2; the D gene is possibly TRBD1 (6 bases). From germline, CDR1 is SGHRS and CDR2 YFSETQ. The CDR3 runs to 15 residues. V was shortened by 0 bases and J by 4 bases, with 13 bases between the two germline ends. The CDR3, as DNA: TGCGCCAGCAGCTTGGAAGCAGGGGTGGTCTATGGCTACACCTTC. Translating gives CASSLEAGVVYGYTF.

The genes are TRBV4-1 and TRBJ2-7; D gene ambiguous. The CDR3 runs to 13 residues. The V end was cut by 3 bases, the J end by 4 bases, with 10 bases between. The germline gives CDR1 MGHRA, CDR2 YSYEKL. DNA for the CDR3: TGCGCCAGCAGCCATCCCTCCCTTTACGAGCAGTACTTC. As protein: CASSHPSLYEQYF.

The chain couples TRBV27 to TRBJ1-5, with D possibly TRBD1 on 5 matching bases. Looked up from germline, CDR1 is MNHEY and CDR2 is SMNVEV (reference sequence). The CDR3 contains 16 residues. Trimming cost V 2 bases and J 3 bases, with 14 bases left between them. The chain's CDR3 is CASSLTQGDLNQPQHF. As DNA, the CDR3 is TGTGCCAGCAGTTTAACGCAGGGCGACCTCAATCAGCCCCAGCATTTT.